Sequencing of this T cell receptor (beta chain) was carried out in a study of CD4 and CD8 cells across lung adenocarcinoma regions (dated by TCRdb to the late 2010s). Concerning the study at large: The study examined intratumor heterogeneity of the T cell receptor repertoire by comparing tumor centers with tumor margins.

Donors were patients with localized lung adenocarcinoma, a subtype of non-small cell lung cancer. The centers of localized lung adenocarcinomas were where the samples came from. For TCR repertoire analysis, CD8+ T cells from tumor tissue were profiled separately from CD4+ T cells. Library prep was done by PCR. For sequencing, a HiSeq X Ten was employed. Through fastp at Q25 and MiXCR, TCRdb rebuilt clones from the public reads, retaining in-frame beta chains. Rows matching on CDR3 protein sequence are summarized as one entry with the most common DNA and genes. For this sample the table gives approximately 24,000 distinct CDR3 sequences, of which under 60% were detected only once. Clones ranked in the top ten supply around 50% of the sample. This clonotype was observed a single time. This receptor's antigen is unknown. The DNA is omitted, as the CDR3 cannot be located on it reliably, and the CDR3 follows TCRdb's listing.

The germline V gene yields MNHEY for CDR1 and SVGAGI for CDR2. The CDR3 holds 12 amino acids from the cysteine to the phenylalanine. The clonotype comes from a male donor with lung adenocarcinoma. The CD4 and CD8 labels of this study may be unreliable. The sequence joins TRBV6-5 to TRBJ2-3. Sequencing was carried out using CD8+ T cells from the center of a lung tumor. According to the study, the label for this sample's cell subset or site signals: tumor center region. CDR3 region: CASSSSTPTQYF.